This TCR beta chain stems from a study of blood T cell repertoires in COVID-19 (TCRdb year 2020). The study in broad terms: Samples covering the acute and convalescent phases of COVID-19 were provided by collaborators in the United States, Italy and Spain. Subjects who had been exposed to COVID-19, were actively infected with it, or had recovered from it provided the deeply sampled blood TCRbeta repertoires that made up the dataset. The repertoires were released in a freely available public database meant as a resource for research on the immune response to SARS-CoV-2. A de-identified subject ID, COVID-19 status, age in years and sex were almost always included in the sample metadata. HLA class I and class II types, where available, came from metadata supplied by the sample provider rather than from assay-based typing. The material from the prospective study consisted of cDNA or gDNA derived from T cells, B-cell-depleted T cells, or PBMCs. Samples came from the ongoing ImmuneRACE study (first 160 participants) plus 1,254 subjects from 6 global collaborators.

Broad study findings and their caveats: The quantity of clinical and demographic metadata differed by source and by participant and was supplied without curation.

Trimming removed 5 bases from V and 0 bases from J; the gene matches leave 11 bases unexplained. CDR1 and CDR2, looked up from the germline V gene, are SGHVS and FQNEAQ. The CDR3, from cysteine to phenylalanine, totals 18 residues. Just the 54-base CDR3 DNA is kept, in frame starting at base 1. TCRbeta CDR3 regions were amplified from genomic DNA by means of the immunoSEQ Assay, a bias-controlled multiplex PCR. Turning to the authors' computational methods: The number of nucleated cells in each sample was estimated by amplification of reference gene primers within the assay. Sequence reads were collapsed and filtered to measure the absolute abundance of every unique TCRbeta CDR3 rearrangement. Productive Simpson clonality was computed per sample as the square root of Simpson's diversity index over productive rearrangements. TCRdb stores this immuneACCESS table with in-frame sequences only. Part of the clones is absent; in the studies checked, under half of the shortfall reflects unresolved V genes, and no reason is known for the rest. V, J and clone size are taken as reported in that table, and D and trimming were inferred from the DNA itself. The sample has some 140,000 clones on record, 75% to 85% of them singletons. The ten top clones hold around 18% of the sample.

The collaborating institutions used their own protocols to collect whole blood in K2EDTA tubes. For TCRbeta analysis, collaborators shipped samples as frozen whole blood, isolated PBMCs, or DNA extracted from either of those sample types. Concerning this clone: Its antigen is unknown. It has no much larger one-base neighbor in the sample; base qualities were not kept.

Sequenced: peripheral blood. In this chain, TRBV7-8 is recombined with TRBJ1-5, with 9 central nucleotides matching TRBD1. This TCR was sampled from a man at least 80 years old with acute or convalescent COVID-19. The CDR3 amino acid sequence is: CASSIGQGRSDSNQPQHF. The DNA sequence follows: TGTGCCAGCAGCATAGGACAGGGGCGAAGCGATAGCAATCAGCCCCAGCATTTT.